The 2 T cell receptor beta chains given below trace back to one sample, sequenced in a study of cytomegalovirus exposure and HLA in healthy donors. PCR amplification relied on 60 Vbeta primers (plus 13 Jbeta primers). Repertoires were generated with immunoSEQ multiplex PCR, while TCRdb's copy carries only in-frame clones and drops some. In the table there are around 78,000 clones, roughly 83% of which are singletons. Input material: PBMCs. All receptors come from a woman in her fifties or sixties in good health and CMV-seronegative.

V and J are TRBV7-9 and TRBJ2-1; D is unclear. Germline values: CDR1 SEHNR, CDR2 FQNEAQ (reference sequence). This CDR3 region has 13 residues. Trimming removed 3 bases from V and 8 bases from J, with 11 bases in between. The CDR3 DNA reads as TGTGCCAGCAGCTTGGGTAGCAGTGATGAGCAGTTCTTC. This translates into CASSLGSSDEQFF.

The J gene is TRBJ2-1, the V gene TRBV19; 11 positions agree with TRBD2. Germline-derived CDR1 and CDR2 are LNHDA and SQIVND (reference sequence). J lost 7 bases, V lost 5 bases, and 10 bases had no gene match. CDR3 size: 16 residues. CDR3 sequence: CASSAQGLAAGNEQFF. CDR3 in DNA: TGTGCCAGTAGTGCACAGGGACTAGCGGCCGGGAATGAGCAGTTCTTC. Looking up the rest from reference TRBV19 and TRBJ2-1 gives the full variable domain: DGGITQSPKYLFRKEGQNVTLSCEQNLNHDAMYWYRQDPGQGLRLIYYSQIVNDFQKGDIAEGYSVSREKKESFPLTVTSAQKNPTAFYLCASSAQGLAAGNEQFFGPGTRLTVL.